This T cell receptor (beta chain) is from a study of shared clonotypes between healthy human individuals. Trimming left V 0 bases short and J 6 bases short, with 6 bases between. The CDR3 sequence is 12 residues long. Germline V gene lookup returns CDR1 SGHAT and CDR2 FQNNGV. TCRdb's table, derived via immunoSEQ multiplex PCR, lists solely in-frame clones and lacks some. The data show around 2.5 million clones, roughly 93% seen once. The TCR sequence derives from a man aged 18 to 35 in good health. Some clones in this sample may be carry-over from other donors' samples. J is TRBJ2-7 and V is TRBV11-2; D is uncertain. The sample consisted of naive CD4+ T cells from PBMCs. The subset is: CD45RA+ positively selected. The CDR3 loop is CASSLDMSEQYF. CDR3 DNA: TGTGCCAGCAGCTTAGATATGTCCGAGCAGTACTTC.